What follows are 31 T cell receptor beta chains derived from one specimen sequenced in a study of blood T cell repertoires in COVID-19. Only in-frame clones appear in the TCRdb table, and some are missing; sequencing was by immunoSEQ multiplex PCR. The sample includes about 75,000 clones, around 80% of them seen just once. The sample consisted of peripheral blood. The receptors stem from a woman aged 50 to 60 with acute or convalescent COVID-19.

Notes on this clone: This specimen includes other DNA sequences encoding the same CDR3. The rearrangement links TRBV2 to TRBJ1-2; D may be TRBD1 (6 bases). The V gene's germline CDR1 is SNHLY and CDR2 FYNNEI. The V gene lost 8 bases and the J gene lost 5 bases, with 12 bases spanning the gap. The CDR3 runs 12 residues. DNA of the CDR3: TGTGCCAGCCGAAGGGACACGTATGGCTACACCTTC. Protein product: CASRRDTYGYTF.

The gene calls are TRBV15 and TRBJ1-6; D unclear. This CDR3 has 16 amino acids. Germline CDR1 and CDR2: LNHNV and YYDKDF (reference sequence). Trimming shortened V by 1 base and J by 2 bases, and 9 bases separated the two germline ends. CDR3 DNA: TGTGCCACCAGCAGAGGGAGCTTGGCCTATAATTCACCCCTCCACTTT. It is translated as CATSRGSLAYNSPLHF.

The gene calls are TRBV28 and TRBJ2-7; weak D call: TRBD2 (6 bases). The CDR3 length is 12 residues. The V end lost 10 bases, the J end lost 2 bases, and 12 bases lay between the germline ends. Germline V CDR1 and CDR2: MDHEN, SYDVKM. CDR3 residues: CAIGSFPYEQYF. Written as DNA, the CDR3 is TGTGCCATCGGGAGTTTCCCCTACGAGCAGTACTTC.

This clone has just a few counts. V and J are TRBV7-6 and TRBJ2-7; 10 bases are a match to TRBD2. There are 16 residues in the CDR3. V dropped 4 bases and J dropped 4; count of bases not matched to a gene: 10. Germline lookup yields CDR1 SGHVS and CDR2 FNYEAQ. CDR3 sequence reads: CASSSRGGTSAYEQYF. The CDR3 bases are TGTGCCAGCAGCTCTCGGGGAGGGACTAGCGCATACGAGCAGTACTTC.

This chain connects TRBV19 to TRBJ2-1; TRBD2 matches 7 bases. This CDR3 is built from 14 residues. Germline CDR1 and CDR2: LNHDA and SQIVND (reference sequence). With 1 base clipped from V and 8 bases from J, the junction kept 5 bases outside the gene matches. CDR3 protein: CASSIVGGYHEQFF. CDR3 bases: TGTGCCAGTAGTATAGTCGGGGGGTACCATGAGCAGTTCTTC.

V and J are TRBV30 and TRBJ1-5; TRBD1 aligns across 9 bases. The germline V gene encodes CDR1 GTSNPN and CDR2 SVGIG (reference sequence). V was clipped by 1 base and J by 5 bases; unmatched bases: 3. The CDR3 runs 14 residues. The CDR3 sequence is CAWSGGQGDQPQHF. CDR3 coding DNA: TGTGCCTGGAGTGGGGGACAGGGAGATCAGCCCCAGCATTTT.

With regard to this clone: The same CDR3 also results from other DNA sequences found in this sample. V is TRBV7-2 and J is TRBJ1-5; D may be TRBD1 (5 bases). Trimming left V 2 bases short and J 4 bases short, with 6 bases between. This CDR3 region has 13 residues. From germline, CDR1 is SGHTA and CDR2 FQGNSA. The CDR3 sequence is CASSLRGNQPQHF. The CDR3 coding sequence is TGTGCCAGCAGCTTAAGGGGTAATCAGCCCCAGCATTTT.

The J gene is TRBJ2-7, the V gene TRBV11-2, with a weak D call TRBD1 (6 bases). V was trimmed by 3 bases and J by 3 bases, leaving 15 bases between them. The CDR3 extends over 15 amino acids. Per germline, CDR1 SGHAT and CDR2 FQNNGV. CDR3 region: CASSFVQGLDYEQYF. The CDR3, as DNA: TGTGCCAGCAGCTTCGTCCAGGGGTTGGACTACGAGCAGTACTTC.

The chain joins TRBV18 to TRBJ2-7; D is undetermined. Deletions cut 3 bases from V and 5 bases from J, with 14 bases between. CDR3 size: 14 residues. Germline CDR1 and CDR2: KGHSH and LQKENI. CDR3 sequence reads: CASSPPSSADEQYF. The CDR3 DNA follows: TGTGCCAGCTCACCTCCTAGTTCGGCCGACGAGCAGTACTTC. The entire variable domain, with the rest obtained from reference TRBV18 and TRBJ2-7, is as follows: NAGVMQNPRHLVRRRGQEARLRCSPMKGHSHVYWYRQLPEEGLKFMVYLQKENIIDESGMPKERFSAEFPKEGPSILRIQQVVRGDSAAYFCASSPPSSADEQYFGPGTRLTVT.

The CDR3 is CASRRGTDTQYF. CDR3 nucleotides: TGTGCCAGCAGGAGGGGCACAGATACGCAGTATTTT. The chain combines TRBV6-5 with TRBJ2-3, with D possibly TRBD2 on 5 matching bases. CDR1 is MNHEY, CDR2 SVGAGI, per germline. V was clipped by 6 bases and J by 1 base, with 5 bases between them. The CDR3 is 12 amino acids.

The gene calls are TRBV29-1 and TRBJ2-7; 12 nucleotides match TRBD1. The V gene's germline CDR1 is SQVTM and CDR2 ANQGSEA. CDR3 length: 16 residues. With V trimmed by 3 bases and J by 2 bases, 8 bases remained unmatched. In DNA, the CDR3 is TGCAGCGTTGAGGAGCCCGGGACAGGGGGCGCCTACGAGCAGTACTTC. It specifies CSVEEPGTGGAYEQYF.

This clone was found a few times. The chain links TRBV7-2 to TRBJ2-1, with a tentative D call TRBD2 (5 bases). Trimming stripped 2 bases from V and 10 bases from J, with 24 bases between. The CDR3 spans 17 residues. Germline V gives CDR1 SGHTA, CDR2 FQGNSA. The CDR3 region has the DNA TGTGCCAGCAGCTTACAAATCGCAGCCATCGGGAATAACGAGCAGTTCTTC. Its translation: CASSLQIAAIGNNEQFF.

This chain connects TRBV4-3 to TRBJ2-7; TRBD2 might be the D (7 bases). The germline gives CDR1 LGHNA, CDR2 YSLEER. CDR3 length equals 17 residues. V was trimmed by 0 bases and J by 4 bases, leaving 19 bases between them. The CDR3 region is CASSQDLMGGGRYEQYF. The CDR3 nucleotides are TGCGCCAGCAGCCAAGATCTTATGGGAGGGGGTAGGTACGAGCAGTACTTC.

The chain couples TRBV6-5 to TRBJ1-5; D may be TRBD1 (5 bases). The V end lost 6 bases, the J end lost 4 bases, and 10 bases lay between the germline ends. CDR3 length: 13 amino acids. The germline V gene encodes CDR1 MNHEY and CDR2 SVGAGI. The CDR3 here is CASRRDWNQPQHF. CDR3 DNA sequence: TGTGCCAGCAGAAGGGACTGGAATCAGCCCCAGCATTTT.

This chain uses TRBV5-4 with TRBJ2-7; possible D gene TRBD1, 5 bases. The CDR3 is 13 amino acids. Trimming stripped 2 bases from V and 9 bases from J, with 15 bases between. The V gene's germline CDR1 is SGHNT and CDR2 YYREEE (reference sequence). The CDR3 reads CASSLGHSGWQYF. Here the CDR3 DNA reads TGTGCCAGCAGCTTAGGACATTCGGGCTGGCAGTACTTC.

The chain is built from TRBV4-3 and TRBJ2-7; 10 nucleotides agree with TRBD1. This CDR3 has 16 residues. Trimming cost V 1 base and J 0 bases; bases outside gene matches: 3. The germline CDR1 and CDR2 sequences are LGHNA and YSLEER. The CDR3 sequence: CASSQVGQGSSYEQYF. The DNA for the CDR3 is TGCGCCAGCAGCCAAGTGGGACAGGGGAGCTCCTACGAGCAGTACTTC.

The V gene is TRBV19, the J gene TRBJ2-3; TRBD2 aligns across 11 bases. The junction had 6 bases not matched to a gene; V was cut back by 6 bases and J by 4 bases. The V gene's germline CDR1 is LNHDA and CDR2 SQIVND (reference sequence). The CDR3 covers 15 residues. CDR3 DNA sequence: TGTGCCAGTAGCCCGGGACTAGCGGCTTCAGATACGCAGTATTTT. As protein: CASSPGLAASDTQYF.

V and J are TRBV6-5 and TRBJ2-1; 9 bases map to TRBD2. CDR3 size: 14 residues. Germline-derived CDR1 and CDR2 are MNHEY and SVGAGI. Unmatched junction bases numbered 8, after V lost 2 bases and J lost 12 bases. Here the CDR3 reads CASSYGGRAERQFF. For the CDR3, the DNA is TGTGCCAGCAGTTACGGCGGGAGGGCCGAAAGGCAGTTCTTC.

The V gene is TRBV4-1, the J gene TRBJ2-2; 8 nucleotides align to TRBD1. V was pared by 2 bases and J by 6 bases, with 2 bases of the junction left unmatched. The CDR3 runs 14 residues. The germline V gene has CDR1 MGHRA and CDR2 YSYEKL. This CDR3 reads CASSQLQGAGELFF. The CDR3 region has the DNA TGCGCCAGCAGCCAACTACAGGGGGCCGGGGAGCTGTTTTTT.

V usage is TRBV4-1 and J usage is TRBJ2-5; no reliable D call. This CDR3 region has 12 residues. Looked up from germline, CDR1 is MGHRA and CDR2 is YSYEKL. With 0 bases removed from V and 9 bases from J, the gap between germline ends came to 8 bases. The CDR3 is CASSQDSVSQYF. CDR3 DNA sequence: TGCGCCAGCAGCCAAGATTCCGTCTCCCAGTACTTC.

J is TRBJ1-1 and V is TRBV2; tentatively, D is TRBD1 (6 bases). Trimming shortened V by 5 bases and J by 5 bases, and 12 bases separated the two germline ends. Germline loops: CDR1 SNHLY, CDR2 FYNNEI. This CDR3 is built from 13 residues. The CDR3 DNA is TGTGCCAGCAGTTCACAGGGTGGAACTGAAGCTTTCTTT. This sequence encodes CASSSQGGTEAFF.

This rearrangement joins TRBV15 to TRBJ1-6; 9 bases align to TRBD1. The CDR3 contains 19 residues. Germline lookup yields CDR1 LNHNV and CDR2 YYDKDF (reference sequence). The J segment lost 8 bases and the V segment lost 3 bases, leaving 17 bases of the junction unmatched. CDR3 bases: TGTGCCACCAGCAGCTCCGGGACAGGGATATTCCTGGGGGATTCACCCCTCCACTTT. Translated: CATSSSGTGIFLGDSPLHF. Together with reference TRBV15 and TRBJ1-6, the CDR3 gives the full variable domain: DAMVIQNPRYQVTQFGKPVTLSCSQTLNHNVMYWYQQKSSQAPKLLFHYYDKDFNNEADTPDNFQSRRPNTSFCFLDIRSPGLGDTAMYLCATSSSGTGIFLGDSPLHFGNGTRLTVT.

The chain employs TRBV6-5 and TRBJ1-2, with 7 positions matching TRBD1. CDR1 and CDR2 from the germline V gene are MNHEY and SVGAGI. V lost 6 bases, J lost 8 bases, and 9 bases stayed unmatched. The CDR3 extends over 13 amino acids. In nucleotides, the CDR3 is TGTGCCAGCAGCGAGGCAGGGGGATCCGGCTACACCTTC. Translating it yields CASSEAGGSGYTF.

This clone occurred once. The J gene is TRBJ1-5, the V gene TRBV6-5; TRBD1 matches 8 bases. The CDR3 runs 15 residues. Germline CDR1 MNHEY, CDR2 SVGAGI. V trimming: 6 bases; J trimming: 11 bases; junction bases outside the gene matches: 15. The CDR3 loop is CASSLNRGGVSAQHF. CDR3 coding DNA: TGTGCCAGCAGCCTGAACAGGGGGGGGGTGTCGGCCCAGCATTTT.

CDR3: CASSQGTGGTGELFF. The CDR3 bases are TGTGCCAGCAGCCAAGGGACAGGAGGCACCGGGGAGCTGTTTTTT. V is TRBV3-1 (or the pseudogene TRBV3-2) and J is TRBJ2-2, with 7 bases lining up with TRBD1. Germline V gene sequence: CDR1 LGHDT, CDR2 YNNKEL (reference sequence). The CDR3 is made up of 15 amino acids. J gave up 4 bases and V 1 base, and 3 bases lay outside the gene matches.

The rearrangement uses TRBV5-3 and TRBJ1-5; D gene ambiguous. TRBV5-3 carries the ORF label, with uncertain function. The CDR3 runs to 15 residues. Trimming pared 4 bases from V and 7 bases from J, leaving 18 bases between. The CDR3 coding sequence is TGTGCCAGAAGCCGAGAGAGTGAGGGAGGGCAGCCCCAGCATTTT. Amino acid sequence: CARSRESEGGQPQHF.

J is TRBJ2-2 and V is TRBV12-3 or TRBV12-4; weak D call: TRBD1 (6 bases). V shed 6 bases and J shed 5 bases, with 10 bases lying between them. CDR3 length: 13 residues. CDR3 in amino acids: CASRGQLTGELFF. In DNA, the CDR3 is TGTGCCAGCAGAGGACAGTTGACCGGGGAGCTGTTTTTT.

The rearrangement links TRBV4-3 to TRBJ1-2; D not certain. The germline V gene has CDR1 LGHNA and CDR2 YSLEER. Trimming shortened V by 3 bases and J by 2 bases, and 10 bases separated the two germline ends. The CDR3 consists of 14 residues. CDR3 sequence (DNA): TGCGCCAGCAGCCAGAGCTCGGGAAACTATGGCTACACCTTC. Protein: CASSQSSGNYGYTF.

V usage is TRBV19 and J usage is TRBJ2-1, with D tentatively TRBD2 (6 bases). Trimming took off 11 bases at V and 4 bases at J, with 6 bases between the two ends. The CDR3 runs 10 residues. Germline CDR1 reads LNHDA; CDR2 reads SQIVND (reference sequence). The CDR3, as DNA: TGTGCCGGAGGGTACAATGAGCAGTTCTTC. Its protein product is CAGGYNEQFF.

V gene TRBV18 combines with J gene TRBJ1-1; a possible D gene is TRBD1 (6 bases). Germline V gene lookup returns CDR1 KGHSH and CDR2 LQKENI. V was pared by 5 bases and J by 1 base, with 8 bases between. CDR3 length: 13 residues. The CDR3 bases are TGTGCCAGCTCATGGGGACAGAACACTGAAGCTTTCTTT. Its protein is CASSWGQNTEAFF. Filled out from reference TRBV18 and TRBJ1-1, the complete variable domain reads NAGVMQNPRHLVRRRGQEARLRCSPMKGHSHVYWYRQLPEEGLKFMVYLQKENIIDESGMPKERFSAEFPKEGPSILRIQQVVRGDSAAYFCASSWGQNTEAFFGQGTRLTVV.

The chain recombines TRBV11-1 with TRBJ2-2; 10 nucleotides agree with TRBD1. The V segment lost 5 bases and the J segment 0 bases; nucleotides outside the gene matches: 3. Germline lookup yields CDR1 SGHAT and CDR2 FQDESV (reference sequence). The CDR3 has 16 residues. The CDR3 region has the DNA TGTGCCAGCAGCCTGGACAGGGGGACGAACACCGGGGAGCTGTTTTTT. Translated: CASSLDRGTNTGELFF.